This TCR beta chain is from a study of blood T cell repertoires in COVID-19. Study-level information: The United States, Italy and Spain provided the acute and convalescent COVID-19 samples. The cDNA or gDNA used as material had been derived from T cells, B-cell-depleted T cells, or PBMCs.

Authors' methods: By means of reference gene primer amplification, nucleated cell counts were estimated. The repertoire was sequenced with immunoSEQ multiplex PCR; TCRdb's copy has only in-frame clones and lacks some. The V and J calls and the clone size are those of that table, but D and trimming were determined from the DNA. The repertoire holds approximately 120,000 clones, with around nine tenths as singletons. Germline V gene lookup returns CDR1 SGHRS and CDR2 YFSETQ. The CDR3 covers 13 residues. Trimming pared 3 bases from V and 5 bases from J, leaving 11 bases between. The source is a woman over 75 with acute or convalescent COVID-19. Sample: peripheral blood. The chain uses TRBV5-1 and TRBJ2-5; tentative D call: TRBD1 (5 bases). CDR3 in DNA: TGCGCCAGCAGCTCTCCAGGGATGGAGACCCAGTACTTC. Residues: CASSSPGMETQYF.